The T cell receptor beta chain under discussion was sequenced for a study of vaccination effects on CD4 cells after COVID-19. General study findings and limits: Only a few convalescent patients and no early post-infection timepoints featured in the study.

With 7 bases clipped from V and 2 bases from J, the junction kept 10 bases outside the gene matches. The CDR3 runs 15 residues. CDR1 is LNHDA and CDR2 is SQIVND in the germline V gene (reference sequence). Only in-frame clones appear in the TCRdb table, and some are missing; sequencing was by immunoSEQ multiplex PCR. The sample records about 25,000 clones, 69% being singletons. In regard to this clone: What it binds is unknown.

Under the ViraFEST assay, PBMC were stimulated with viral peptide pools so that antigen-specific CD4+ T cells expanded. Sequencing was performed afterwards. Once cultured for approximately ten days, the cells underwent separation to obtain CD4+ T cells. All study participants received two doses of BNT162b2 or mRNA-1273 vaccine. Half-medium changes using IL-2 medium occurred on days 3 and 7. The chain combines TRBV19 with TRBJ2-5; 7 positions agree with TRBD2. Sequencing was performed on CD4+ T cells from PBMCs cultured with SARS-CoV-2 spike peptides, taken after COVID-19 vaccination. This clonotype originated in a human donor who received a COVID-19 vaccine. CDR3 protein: CASTMGLAAQETQYF. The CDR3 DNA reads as TGTGCCAGTACTATGGGTCTAGCGGCTCAAGAGACCCAGTACTTC.